These 22 T cell receptor beta chains were all obtained from the same sample, sequenced in a study of a mutant IDH1 vaccine in newly diagnosed glioma. Time point reported: week 11, during vaccination. In the vaccine, a single dose held 300 ug of the mutant IDH1 20-mer peptide, along with topical imiquimod. Antigens for these TCRs are unknown. Sequencing used immunoSEQ multiplex PCR; TCRdb keeps in-frame clones, though not all of them. The sample contains tens of thousands of clones, 70% to 85% of which appear only once. The sample in question was PBMCs, obtained from a glioma patient whose treatment included an IDH1 peptide vaccine. Every receptor here comes from a man younger than 45 with glioma.

The chain has TRBV5-5 and TRBJ2-6; no clear D gene. The germline V and J ends were trimmed by 4 bases and 4 bases, with 9 bases remaining between them. This CDR3 has 14 residues. Germline lookup yields CDR1 SGHKS and CDR2 YYEKEE (reference sequence). CDR3 protein: CASSQEVGANVLTF. The CDR3 region has the DNA TGTGCCAGCAGCCAAGAGGTCGGGGCCAACGTCCTGACTTTC. The whole variable domain, remainder taken from reference TRBV5-5 and TRBJ2-6, is DAGVTQSPTHLIKTRGQQVTLRCSPISGHKSVSWYQQVLGQGPQFIFQYYEKEERGRGNFPDRFSARQFPNYSSELNVNALLLGDSALYLCASSQEVGANVLTFGAGSRLTVL.

The chain joins TRBV2 to TRBJ2-4; TRBD1 aligns across 8 bases. CDR1 and CDR2 (germline): SNHLY, FYNNEI. This CDR3 is built from 14 residues. Losses at the gene ends were 3 bases for V and 4 bases for J; bases not matched to a gene: 2. This chain's CDR3 is CASSDGDRKNIQYF. CDR3 nucleotide sequence: TGTGCCAGCAGTGACGGGGACAGGAAAAACATTCAGTACTTC. The full variable domain, in which reference TRBV2 and TRBJ2-4 provide the parts outside the CDR3, is EPEVTQTPSHQVTQMGQEVILRCVPISNHLYFYWYRQILGQKVEFLVSFYNNEISEKSEIFDDQFSVERPDGSNFTLKIRSTKLEDSAMYFCASSDGDRKNIQYFGAGTRLSVL.

The chain recombines TRBV5-1 with TRBJ1-4, with TRBD1 matching over 8 bases. Per germline, CDR1 SGHRS and CDR2 YFSETQ. J lost 8 bases, V lost 0 bases, and 12 bases had no gene match. This CDR3 comprises 17 residues. CDR3 coding DNA: TGCGCCAGCAGCTTGGGACAGGGGATTGGGGTTGGGGAAAAACTGTTTTTT. Protein product: CASSLGQGIGVGEKLFF.

This clone was counted once. The chain's CDR3 is CASSSYRDRGYTF. CDR3 DNA sequence: TGTGCCAGCAGCTCTTACCGGGACAGAGGCTACACCTTC. This chain uses TRBV7-9 with TRBJ1-2; TRBD1 matches 7 bases. The CDR3 consists of 13 residues. The ends lost 4 bases at V and 8 bases at J; junction bases unmatched: 7. Germline V gene data show CDR1 as SEHNR and CDR2 as FQNEAQ (reference sequence).

The genes are TRBV27 and TRBJ1-2; 11 nucleotides align to TRBD1. CDR3 length equals 15 residues. Unmatched junction bases numbered 2, after V lost 3 bases and J lost 2 bases. Germline CDR1 reads MNHEY; CDR2 reads SMNVEV (reference sequence). CDR3 coding DNA: TGTGCCAGCAGTTTTTGGGACAGGGGGAACTATGGCTACACCTTC. Its protein product is CASSFWDRGNYGYTF.

CDR3: CAWRQAGARNEQFF. In nucleotides, the CDR3 is TGTGCCTGGAGACAAGCGGGAGCAAGGAATGAGCAGTTCTTC. The rearrangement joins TRBV30 to TRBJ2-1; 8 bases are shared with TRBD2. V was clipped by 3 bases and J by 7 bases; unmatched bases: 8. The germline gives CDR1 GTSNPN, CDR2 SVGIG (reference sequence). The CDR3 has 14 amino acids.

The genes are TRBV19 and TRBJ1-1, with 9 positions matching TRBD1. The length of the CDR3 is 15 residues. CDR1 and CDR2 from the germline V gene are LNHDA and SQIVND (reference sequence). Trimming removed 2 bases from V and 5 bases from J; junction bases left unmatched: 6. The CDR3 nucleotides are TGTGCCAGTAGTATAAGTAACAGGGGGCCGACTGAAGCTTTCTTT. This codes for CASSISNRGPTEAFF.

This clone was counted only a few times. Within the sample, other DNA sequences also encode this same CDR3. CDR3 DNA sequence: TGTGCCAGCAGCGTTTACCGGGACACCGAAGCTAACTATGGCTACACCTTC. Residues: CASSVYRDTEANYGYTF. V gene TRBV7-2 combines with J gene TRBJ1-2; D may be TRBD1 (6 bases). V lost 5 bases to trimming and J lost 0 bases, with 19 bases between them. Germline V gene lookup returns CDR1 SGHTA and CDR2 FQGNSA. This CDR3 is built from 17 residues. The whole variable domain, remainder taken from reference TRBV7-2 and TRBJ1-2, is GAGVSQSPSNKVTEKGKDVELRCDPISGHTALYWYRQSLGQGLEFLIYFQGNSAPDKSGLPSDRFSAERTGGSVSTLTIQRTQQEDSAVYLCASSVYRDTEANYGYTFGSGTRLTVV.

This clone was recorded a few times. The chain carries TRBV9 and TRBJ2-5; no reliable D call. The ends were cut back, 4 bases at V and 5 bases at J, with 15 bases in the middle. Per the germline V gene, CDR1 is SGDLS and CDR2 is YYNGEE. CDR3 length: 14 amino acids. The CDR3 nucleotides read TGTGCCAGCAGCCCCCACTCCTTGGGGGAGACCCAGTACTTC. Protein sequence: CASSPHSLGETQYF. Full variable domain (remainder filled in from reference TRBV9 and TRBJ2-5): DSGVTQTPKHLITATGQRVTLRCSPRSGDLSVYWYQQSLDQGLQFLIQYYNGEERAKGNILERFSAQQFPDLHSELNLSSLELGDSALYFCASSPHSLGETQYFGPGTRLLVL.

The chain carries TRBV4-2 and TRBJ2-1; D gene uncertain. Germline V gene data show CDR1 as LGHNA and CDR2 as YNFKEQ. V lost 0 bases and J 8 bases, leaving 32 bases between the germline ends. The CDR3 consists of 21 residues. The CDR3 loop reads CASSQDFYGGHELLRKHEQFF. CDR3 bases: TGTGCCAGCAGCCAAGATTTTTATGGCGGCCACGAACTTTTGAGGAAGCATGAGCAGTTCTTC.

The V call is TRBV6-1, the J call TRBJ2-3; no clear D gene. Germline V gene sequence: CDR1 MNHNS, CDR2 SASEGT. The CDR3 runs 15 residues. The V and J ends lost 11 bases and 2 bases respectively, with 20 bases between them. The CDR3 sequence: CASNLSGRPTDTQYF. The CDR3 region has the DNA TGTGCCTCCAACCTTTCTGGGCGGCCCACAGATACGCAGTATTTT.

The chain employs TRBV9 and TRBJ2-3; a possible D gene is TRBD2 (5 bases). CDR1 and CDR2 (germline): SGDLS, YYNGEE. The CDR3 sequence is 15 residues long. Trimming removed 2 bases at V and 4 bases at J, with 14 bases between. The CDR3 sequence is CASSVGLNDADTQYF. The CDR3 region has the DNA TGTGCCAGCAGCGTTGGACTCAATGACGCAGATACGCAGTATTTT.

V is TRBV2 and J is TRBJ2-5; tentatively, D is TRBD2 (5 bases). The CDR3 has 17 residues. The V end lost 0 bases, the J end lost 1 base, and 15 bases lay between the germline ends. CDR1 and CDR2 (germline): SNHLY, FYNNEI. CDR3 nucleotides: TGTGCCAGCAGTGAAGCTAGGGCGGGCCTGCCCCAAGAGACCCAGTACTTC. It encodes CASSEARAGLPQETQYF.

The rearrangement links TRBV27 to TRBJ2-1; 10 nucleotides line up with TRBD2. The V segment lost 6 bases and the J segment 8 bases; nucleotides outside the gene matches: 10. CDR1 MNHEY and CDR2 SMNVEV come from the germline V gene (reference sequence). CDR3 size: 15 residues. CDR3 DNA: TGTGCCAGCAGAAAAGCGGGAGGGCCTTATTATGAGCAGTTCTTC. Translation: CASRKAGGPYYEQFF.

The chain links TRBV9 to TRBJ1-2; no definite D call. This CDR3 contains 15 residues. The V and J ends lost 1 base and 3 bases respectively, with 13 bases between them. Germline loops: CDR1 SGDLS, CDR2 YYNGEE. The DNA of the CDR3 is TGTGCCAGCAGCGTATTAGGGCGCGCCGACTATGGCTACACCTTC. Its protein is CASSVLGRADYGYTF.

The V gene is TRBV5-1, the J gene TRBJ2-2; a weak D match, TRBD2 (5 bases). V shed 4 bases and J shed 0 bases, with 7 bases lying between them. Germline V gives CDR1 SGHRS, CDR2 YFSETQ. This CDR3 comprises 14 residues. CDR3 residues: CASSPGSNTGELFF. Written as DNA, the CDR3 is TGCGCCAGCAGCCCGGGATCGAACACCGGGGAGCTGTTTTTT.

The chain joins TRBV5-4 to TRBJ1-4; D is ambiguous. This CDR3 has 15 residues. Germline V gene sequence: CDR1 SGHNT, CDR2 YYREEE (reference sequence). Trimming shortened V by 2 bases and J by 8 bases, and 16 bases separated the two germline ends. CDR3 sequence: CASSFRWGGVEKLFF. CDR3 nucleotides: TGTGCCAGCAGCTTTCGGTGGGGAGGAGTGGAAAAACTGTTTTTT. Drawing the rest from reference TRBV5-4 and TRBJ1-4, the complete variable domain is ETGVTQSPTHLIKTRGQQVTLRCSSQSGHNTVSWYQQALGQGPQFIFQYYREEENGRGNFPPRFSGLQFPNYSSELNVNALELDDSALYLCASSFRWGGVEKLFFGSGTQLSVL.

The chain uses TRBV4-3 and TRBJ2-7; D remains ambiguous. Trimming pared 0 bases from V and 3 bases from J, leaving 15 bases between. CDR1 is LGHNA and CDR2 is YSLEER in the germline V gene. This CDR3 is 16 amino acids long. The CDR3: CASSQETYRPFYEQYF. CDR3 nucleotides: TGCGCCAGCAGCCAAGAGACGTATCGTCCATTCTACGAGCAGTACTTC.

The V and J genes are TRBV6-1 and TRBJ1-4; D remains unclear. CDR1 is MNHNS, CDR2 SASEGT, per germline. V was shortened by 5 bases and J by 8 bases, with 15 bases between the two germline ends. The CDR3 has 14 amino acids. The CDR3 spells CASSWRPTGEKLFF. In DNA form, the CDR3 reads TGTGCCAGCAGTTGGAGGCCTACCGGGGAAAAACTGTTTTTT.

J is TRBJ2-1 and V is TRBV5-1; D gene uncertain. V lost 0 bases to trimming and J lost 0 bases, with 13 bases between them. Germline V gives CDR1 SGHRS, CDR2 YFSETQ. There are 17 residues in the CDR3. The CDR3 sequence: CASSLGRRPSSYNEQFF. The CDR3 nucleotides read TGCGCCAGCAGCTTGGGACGTCGTCCGAGCTCCTACAATGAGCAGTTCTTC.

This clone has only one observation. This chain uses TRBV2 with TRBJ2-7, with D unresolved. The germline gives CDR1 SNHLY, CDR2 FYNNEI. The V end lost 1 base, the J end lost 6 bases, and 10 bases lay between the germline ends. The CDR3 runs to 13 residues. The CDR3 region has the DNA TGTGCCAGCAGTGAAGTGGGCAGCCCCGAGCAGTACTTC. Amino acid sequence: CASSEVGSPEQYF.

The V gene is TRBV14, the J gene TRBJ1-6, with D maybe TRBD1 (5 bases). The CDR3 has 13 amino acids. In germline, CDR1 is SGHDN, CDR2 FVKESK. Trimming took 4 bases from V and 10 from J, leaving 11 bases between them. The DNA for the CDR3 is TGTGCCAGCAGCCCGGGGGTTGAATCACCCCTCCACTTT. Translated, it gives CASSPGVESPLHF. Full variable domain (outside the CDR3, taken from reference TRBV14 and TRBJ1-6): EAGVTQFPSHSVIEKGQTVTLRCDPISGHDNLYWYRRVMGKEIKFLLHFVKESKQDESGMPNNRFLAERTGGTYSTLKVQPAELEDSGVYFCASSPGVESPLHFGNGTRLTVT.